This T cell receptor (beta chain) came from a study of T cell repertoires in cytomegalovirus infection. The study's findings and limits: Identification of carriers of CMV plus the relevant HLA was achieved through cumulative public TCR beta family frequency. HLA-C-restricted CMV-specific TCR beta clonotypes prevailed in the ex vivo response.

TCRdb independently ran MiXCR on the reads; one entry per CDR3 protein. The sample contains approximately 490,000 distinct CDR3 sequences, 11% of which appear only once. Of note for this clonotype: Its antigen remains unidentified.

CDR1 is SGHNT, CDR2 YYREEE, per germline (reference sequence). Trimming took off 2 bases at V and 0 bases at J, with 10 bases between the two ends. The CDR3 contains 15 residues. The TCR comes from a human donor in good health (CMV status not recorded). Some clones in this sample may be carry-over from other donors' samples. Sequenced: PBMCs. The rearrangement uses TRBV5-4 and TRBJ2-3; a possible D gene is TRBD2 (6 bases). CDR3 loop: CASSFAGPSTDTQYF. In DNA, the CDR3 is TGTGCCAGCAGCTTCGCGGGGCCCAGCACAGATACGCAGTATTTT.